The 16 T cell receptor beta chains below were found in one sample sequenced in a study of blood T cell repertoires in COVID-19. Repertoires were generated with immunoSEQ multiplex PCR, while TCRdb's copy carries only in-frame clones and drops some. In the table there are fewer than 200,000 clones, around 80% of which are singletons. The sequenced sample consisted of peripheral blood. The receptors stem from a woman between 65 and 79 years old who had recovered from COVID-19.

V is TRBV7-3 and J is TRBJ2-1; 11 nucleotides line up with TRBD1. The length of the CDR3 is 16 residues. Germline V gene data show CDR1 as SGHTA and CDR2 as FQGTGA. Unmatched junction bases numbered 5, after V lost 5 bases and J lost 2 bases. The CDR3 is CASSPRTGGAYNEQFF. The DNA of the CDR3 is TGTGCCAGCAGCCCACGGACAGGGGGCGCCTACAATGAGCAGTTCTTC.

The chain joins TRBV25-1 to TRBJ2-7; 11 bases are shared with TRBD1. V lost 7 bases to trimming and J lost 6 bases; unmatched junction nucleotides: 8. Germline CDR1 and CDR2: MGHDK and SYGVNS. There are 14 residues in the CDR3. The CDR3 loop reads CASTRTGTGGEQYF. In nucleotides, the CDR3 is TGTGCCAGCACTAGGACCGGGACAGGGGGCGAGCAGTACTTC.

The rearrangement links TRBV29-1 to TRBJ1-2, with TRBD1 matching 7 bases. This CDR3 region has 12 residues. With V trimmed by 0 bases and J by 5 bases, 0 bases remained unmatched. Germline V lookup: CDR1 SQVTM, CDR2 ANQGSEA. The CDR3 region has the DNA TGCAGCGTTGAAGACAGGGGGTATGGCTACACCTTC. Amino acids: CSVEDRGYGYTF.

The chain combines TRBV7-9 with TRBJ2-3; the match to TRBD2 covers 8 bases. The germline gives CDR1 SEHNR, CDR2 FQNEAQ (reference sequence). The CDR3 totals 15 residues. Trimming at V came to 4 bases and at J to 2 bases, leaving 5 bases not matched to a gene. The CDR3 sequence is CASSSSGSPTDTQYF. In DNA, the CDR3 is TGTGCCAGCAGCTCCAGCGGGAGTCCCACAGATACGCAGTATTTT.

This chain joins TRBV18 and TRBJ2-3; the match to TRBD1 covers 7 bases. This CDR3 contains 15 residues. J gave up 2 bases and V 2 bases, and 4 bases lay outside the gene matches. Germline V CDR1 and CDR2: KGHSH, LQKENI. The CDR3 here is CASSPRGQYTDTQYF. In DNA, the CDR3 is TGTGCCAGCTCACCAAGGGGACAGTACACAGATACGCAGTATTTT.

The chain employs TRBV7-2 and TRBJ1-5, with 7 bases identical to TRBD1. CDR3 size: 16 residues. CDR1 and CDR2 (germline): SGHTA, FQGNSA. Losses at the gene ends were 4 bases for V and 6 bases for J; bases not matched to a gene: 12. CDR3 DNA: TGTGCCAGCAGCTACAATGACAGGGACTTGCTTCAGCCCCAGCATTTT. Its protein is CASSYNDRDLLQPQHF.

The genes are TRBV28 and TRBJ2-2; 7 nucleotides line up with TRBD2. The length of the CDR3 is 16 residues. The V segment lost 6 bases and the J segment 0 bases; nucleotides outside the gene matches: 7. Germline CDR1 MDHEN, CDR2 SYDVKM. The CDR3 is CASRPPGGANTGELFF. CDR3 DNA sequence: TGTGCCAGCAGACCCCCGGGGGGAGCGAACACCGGGGAGCTGTTTTTT. Full variable domain (outside the CDR3, taken from reference TRBV28 and TRBJ2-2): DVKVTQSSRYLVKRTGEKVFLECVQDMDHENMFWYRQDPGLGLRLIYFSYDVKMKEKGDIPEGYSVSREKKERFSLILESASTNQTSMYLCASRPPGGANTGELFFGEGSRLTVL.

V usage is TRBV4-3 and J usage is TRBJ1-3; D possibly corresponds to TRBD1 (5 bases). Germline V CDR1 and CDR2: LGHNA, YSLEER. V lost 1 base to trimming and J lost 3 bases, with 13 bases between them. The CDR3 runs to 16 residues. The CDR3 protein is CASSQGPGGVGNTIYF. For the CDR3, the DNA is TGCGCCAGCAGCCAAGGCCCGGGGGGGGTTGGAAACACCATATATTTT.

This clone was found once. The rearrangement uses TRBV24-1 and TRBJ2-3; 9 nucleotides agree with TRBD1. The CDR3 runs to 17 residues. Losses at the gene ends were 0 bases for V and 2 bases for J; bases not matched to a gene: 5. Germline lookup yields CDR1 KGHDR and CDR2 SFDVKD. CDR3 DNA sequence: TGTGCCACCAGTGATTTGCAGGGGACAGGGCCCACAGATACGCAGTATTTT. Protein sequence: CATSDLQGTGPTDTQYF.

The J gene is TRBJ2-5, the V gene TRBV15; TRBD1 is a possible D gene (5 bases). Trimming removed 3 bases from V and 3 bases from J, with 11 bases in between. The CDR3 contains 14 residues. The germline V gene has CDR1 LNHNV and CDR2 YYDKDF (reference sequence). The CDR3 loop reads CATSRAPTEETQYF. The CDR3 coding sequence is TGTGCCACCAGCAGGGCCCCGACAGAAGAGACCCAGTACTTC.

The chain employs TRBV29-1 and TRBJ2-1; 9 bases are shared with TRBD2. This CDR3 is 12 amino acids long. V dropped 8 bases and J dropped 4; count of bases not matched to a gene: 3. CDR1 and CDR2 (germline): SQVTM, ANQGSEA. CDR3 sequence reads: CSSLAGYNEQFF. The CDR3 DNA sequence: TGCAGCTCCCTAGCGGGATACAATGAGCAGTTCTTC.

The rearrangement links TRBV5-4 to TRBJ2-3, with D unresolved. CDR1 and CDR2 from the germline V gene are SGHNT and YYREEE (reference sequence). V was pared by 0 bases and J by 3 bases, with 17 bases between. This CDR3 has 17 amino acids. CDR3 protein: CASSLDGGGPPTDTQYF. The CDR3 DNA is TGTGCCAGCAGCTTGGACGGTGGTGGGCCCCCAACAGATACGCAGTATTTT.

The chain couples TRBV5-1 to TRBJ1-1; D is undetermined. The CDR3 has 15 amino acids. V was cut by 0 bases and J by 3 bases, with 12 bases left in between. Germline V gene data show CDR1 as SGHRS and CDR2 as YFSETQ. The CDR3 is CASSLVPPPDTEAFF. For the CDR3, the DNA is TGCGCCAGCAGCTTGGTGCCTCCCCCGGACACTGAAGCTTTCTTT. Looking up the rest from reference TRBV5-1 and TRBJ1-1 gives the full variable domain: KAGVTQTPRYLIKTRGQQVTLSCSPISGHRSVSWYQQTPGQGLQFLFEYFSETQRNKGNFPGRFSGRQFSNSRSEMNVSTLELGDSALYLCASSLVPPPDTEAFFGQGTRLTVV.

CDR3 in amino acids: CSVVGVFSGANVLTF. The CDR3 DNA sequence: TGCAGCGTTGTAGGGGTCTTTTCTGGGGCCAACGTCCTGACTTTC. V and J are TRBV29-1 and TRBJ2-6, with D possibly being TRBD1 (5 bases). The length of the CDR3 is 15 residues. CDR1 SQVTM and CDR2 ANQGSEA come from the germline V gene. Between the trimmed V and J ends, which lost 4 bases and 1 base, there was a span of 11 bases.

The chain is built from TRBV5-8 and TRBJ2-3; possibly TRBD1 for D (6 bases). Trimming shortened V by 3 bases and J by 1 base, and 18 bases separated the two germline ends. Germline CDR1 and CDR2: SGHTS and YDEGEE. CDR3 size: 17 residues. The CDR3 sequence: CASSSAGRRGGTDTQYF. DNA for the CDR3: TGTGCCAGCAGCTCGGCCGGACGCAGGGGTGGCACAGATACGCAGTATTTT.

The chain joins TRBV7-8 to TRBJ1-5; D is undetermined. This CDR3 region has 14 residues. CDR1 and CDR2 (germline): SGHVS, FQNEAQ. V lost 3 bases and J 3 bases, leaving 9 bases between the germline ends. This chain's CDR3 is CASSFGLHNQPQHF. CDR3 nucleotides: TGTGCCAGCAGCTTTGGGCTCCACAATCAGCCCCAGCATTTT.